A selection of T cell receptor beta chains follows, all from one sample in a study of cytomegalovirus exposure and HLA in healthy donors. Clones were sequenced by immunoSEQ multiplex PCR, and TCRdb holds only the in-frame ones, with some missing. Among 130,000 to 150,000 clones listed, 75% to 80% were seen once. The sample comprised PBMCs. All receptors derive from a man aged 18-30 years in good health and CMV-seronegative. The CDR3 runs from the conserved cysteine through the conserved F or W. Each record gives: J gene, D gene, clone size, V gene, CDR3 protein, CDR3 DNA. A D gene is named only where the DNA matches it firmly. A clone size is listed for some rows: how often the clone was seen (once, few, many), or a class if it is expanded.

J gene: TRBJ1-5
D gene: -
clone size: -
V gene: TRBV18
CDR3 protein: CASSPQPDRRNQPQHF
CDR3 DNA: TGTGCCAGCTCACCCCAACCCGACAGGAGAAATCAGCCCCAGCATTTT

J gene: TRBJ2-7
D gene: TRBD1
clone size: -
V gene: TRBV6-6
CDR3 protein: CASIPGQGRYEQYF
CDR3 DNA: TGTGCCAGCATCCCGGGACAGGGTCGCTACGAGCAGTACTTC

J gene: TRBJ1-2
D gene: TRBD1
clone size: -
V gene: TRBV11-3
CDR3 protein: CASSRRGQGGGGYTF
CDR3 DNA: TGTGCCAGCAGCCGAAGAGGACAGGGGGGAGGTGGCTACACCTTC

J gene: TRBJ2-2
D gene: -
clone size: -
V gene: TRBV19
CDR3 protein: CASKIYGQNTGELFF
CDR3 DNA: TGTGCCAGTAAGATATACGGACAGAACACCGGGGAGCTGTTTTTT

J gene: TRBJ2-2
D gene: TRBD1
clone size: -
V gene: TRBV2
CDR3 protein: CASKTGSSGELFF
CDR3 DNA: TGTGCCAGCAAGACAGGGTCCAGCGGGGAGCTGTTTTTT

J gene: TRBJ2-7
D gene: -
clone size: -
V gene: TRBV11-1
CDR3 protein: CASSSQGQLTYEQYF
CDR3 DNA: TGTGCCAGCAGCTCCCAGGGACAACTGACCTACGAGCAGTACTTC

J gene: TRBJ2-3
D gene: -
clone size: -
V gene: TRBV7-9
CDR3 protein: CASSLLAPNTDTQYF
CDR3 DNA: TGTGCCAGCAGCCTTCTAGCGCCAAACACAGATACGCAGTATTTT

J gene: TRBJ2-5
D gene: -
clone size: -
V gene: TRBV5-1
CDR3 protein: CASSLEGLGETQYF
CDR3 DNA: TGCGCCAGCAGCTTGGAAGGTCTCGGGGAGACCCAGTACTTC

J gene: TRBJ2-4
D gene: TRBD2
clone size: -
V gene: TRBV7-3
CDR3 protein: CASSFTGTSGSSGNIQYF
CDR3 DNA: TGTGCCAGCAGCTTCACCGGGACTAGCGGGAGTAGCGGAAACATTCAGTACTTC

J gene: TRBJ2-7
D gene: TRBD1
clone size: -
V gene: TRBV29-1
CDR3 protein: CSVYRGYEQYF
CDR3 DNA: TGCAGCGTCTACAGGGGCTACGAGCAGTACTTC

J gene: TRBJ1-2
D gene: -
clone size: -
V gene: TRBV5-6
CDR3 protein: CARRPGTF
CDR3 DNA: TGTGCCAGGCGGCCGGGTACCTTC

J gene: TRBJ2-7
D gene: TRBD2
clone size: -
V gene: TRBV6-5
CDR3 protein: CASSYGASGGYEQYF
CDR3 DNA: TGTGCCAGCAGTTACGGGGCTAGCGGGGGCTACGAGCAGTACTTC

J gene: TRBJ2-6
D gene: -
clone size: many
V gene: TRBV4-1
CDR3 protein: CASSQVTAAGANVLTF
CDR3 DNA: TGCGCCAGCAGCCAAGTGACGGCAGCGGGGGCCAACGTCCTGACTTTC

J gene: TRBJ1-2
D gene: TRBD1
clone size: -
V gene: TRBV9
CDR3 protein: CASIGTGGGSDYGYTF
CDR3 DNA: TGTGCCAGCATCGGGACAGGGGGCGGCTCCGACTATGGCTACACCTTC

J gene: TRBJ2-7
D gene: TRBD2
clone size: once
V gene: TRBV7-2
CDR3 protein: CASSLEWGGSYEQYF
CDR3 DNA: TGTGCCAGCAGCTTAGAGTGGGGGGGCTCCTACGAGCAGTACTTC

J gene: TRBJ2-3
D gene: -
clone size: -
V gene: TRBV5-6
CDR3 protein: CASKPASTPDNTDTQYF
CDR3 DNA: TGTGCCAGCAAACCCGCGAGTACACCCGACAACACAGATACGCAGTATTTT

J gene: TRBJ2-7
D gene: -
clone size: once
V gene: TRBV27
CDR3 protein: CASSFFPVSSYEQYF
CDR3 DNA: TGTGCCAGCAGTTTCTTCCCGGTTAGCTCCTACGAGCAGTACTTC

J gene: TRBJ2-1
D gene: -
clone size: -
V gene: TRBV5-1
CDR3 protein: CASSPRQNNEQFF
CDR3 DNA: TGCGCCAGCAGTCCGAGACAGAACAATGAGCAGTTCTTC

J gene: TRBJ1-2
D gene: TRBD1
clone size: few
V gene: TRBV7-6
CDR3 protein: CASSLHEQGASGYTF
CDR3 DNA: TGTGCCAGCAGCTTACATGAACAGGGGGCAAGTGGCTACACCTTC

J gene: TRBJ1-1
D gene: -
clone size: -
V gene: TRBV10-2
CDR3 protein: CASINDRMNTEAFF
CDR3 DNA: TGCGCCAGCATTAACGACAGGATGAACACTGAAGCTTTCTTT

J gene: TRBJ2-2
D gene: TRBD2
clone size: -
V gene: TRBV6-1
CDR3 protein: CASSALTGLADNYRTGELFF
CDR3 DNA: TGTGCCAGCAGTGCCCTAACGGGACTAGCGGATAATTACCGGACCGGGGAGCTGTTTTTT

J gene: TRBJ2-7
D gene: TRBD2
clone size: -
V gene: TRBV7-9
CDR3 protein: CASSPPGRGGYEQYF
CDR3 DNA: TGTGCCAGCAGCCCGCCGGGACGCGGGGGCTACGAGCAGTACTTC

J gene: TRBJ2-2
D gene: -
clone size: -
V gene: TRBV7-2
CDR3 protein: CASSLGQHTGELFF
CDR3 DNA: TGTGCCAGCAGCTTAGGACAGCACACCGGGGAGCTGTTTTTT

J gene: TRBJ2-7
D gene: TRBD2
clone size: -
V gene: TRBV27
CDR3 protein: CASTPASGRYEQYF
CDR3 DNA: TGTGCCAGCACCCCCGCTAGCGGGAGGTACGAGCAGTACTTC

J gene: TRBJ1-1
D gene: -
clone size: -
V gene: TRBV5-6
CDR3 protein: CASSFTGTEAFF
CDR3 DNA: TGTGCCAGCAGCTTTACGGGCACTGAAGCTTTCTTT

J gene: TRBJ2-2
D gene: -
clone size: -
V gene: TRBV11-2
CDR3 protein: CASSSISQGRTGELFF
CDR3 DNA: TGTGCCAGCAGCTCCATATCCCAGGGGAGAACCGGGGAGCTGTTTTTT

J gene: TRBJ1-2
D gene: -
clone size: -
V gene: TRBV28
CDR3 protein: CASSHHSSYGYTF
CDR3 DNA: TGTGCCAGCAGTCATCATTCCAGTTATGGCTACACCTTC

J gene: TRBJ2-3
D gene: TRBD2
clone size: -
V gene: TRBV5-4
CDR3 protein: CASSLDAGTSGRDTQYF
CDR3 DNA: TGTGCCAGCAGCCTAGATGCCGGGACTAGTGGGAGGGATACGCAGTATTTT

J gene: TRBJ2-1
D gene: -
clone size: -
V gene: TRBV9
CDR3 protein: CASSGAGVTNEQFF
CDR3 DNA: TGTGCCAGCAGCGGGGCAGGGGTAACAAATGAGCAGTTCTTC

J gene: TRBJ2-7
D gene: TRBD2
clone size: -
V gene: TRBV2
CDR3 protein: CASNGGSDREQYF
CDR3 DNA: TGTGCCAGCAACGGCGGGAGTGACCGGGAGCAGTACTTC

J gene: TRBJ1-2
D gene: -
clone size: -
V gene: TRBV27
CDR3 protein: CASSAAGSRGYGYTF
CDR3 DNA: TGTGCCAGCAGTGCCGCAGGGTCGCGGGGCTATGGCTACACCTTC

J gene: TRBJ1-2
D gene: -
clone size: -
V gene: TRBV19
CDR3 protein: CASSPRYGYTF
CDR3 DNA: TGTGCCAGTAGTCCCCGGTATGGCTACACCTTC

J gene: TRBJ2-2
D gene: -
clone size: -
V gene: TRBV4-1
CDR3 protein: CASSLDSNTGELFF
CDR3 DNA: TGCGCCAGCAGCTTAGACTCGAACACCGGGGAGCTGTTTTTT

J gene: TRBJ2-6
D gene: -
clone size: few
V gene: TRBV18
CDR3 protein: CASSPVPLGPGRSGANVLTF
CDR3 DNA: TGTGCCAGCTCACCTGTCCCTTTAGGGCCAGGGAGGTCTGGGGCCAACGTCCTGACTTTC

J gene: TRBJ2-3
D gene: -
clone size: -
V gene: TRBV7-2
CDR3 protein: CASSLSAARTDTQYF
CDR3 DNA: TGTGCCAGCAGCTTAAGTGCGGCTCGCACAGATACGCAGTATTTT

J gene: TRBJ1-3
D gene: TRBD1
clone size: once
V gene: TRBV7-9
CDR3 protein: CASSYRGISGNTIYF
CDR3 DNA: TGTGCCAGCAGCTACAGGGGGATCTCTGGAAACACCATATATTTT

J gene: TRBJ2-3
D gene: -
clone size: -
V gene: TRBV5-6
CDR3 protein: CASSFGAGDTQYF
CDR3 DNA: TGTGCCAGCAGCTTTGGGGCCGGCGATACGCAGTATTTT

J gene: TRBJ2-2
D gene: TRBD1
clone size: few
V gene: TRBV5-4
CDR3 protein: CASSFGQGQNTGELFF
CDR3 DNA: TGTGCCAGCAGCTTTGGACAGGGGCAGAACACCGGGGAGCTGTTTTTT

J gene: TRBJ2-5
D gene: -
clone size: -
V gene: TRBV28
CDR3 protein: CASSYGNDQGYQETQYF
CDR3 DNA: TGTGCCAGCAGTTACGGGAACGACCAGGGGTACCAAGAGACCCAGTACTTC

J gene: TRBJ2-7
D gene: -
clone size: -
V gene: TRBV19
CDR3 protein: CATGDSGNHEQYF
CDR3 DNA: TGTGCCACCGGCGACTCGGGGAACCACGAGCAGTACTTC

J gene: TRBJ2-7
D gene: -
clone size: -
V gene: TRBV7-9
CDR3 protein: CASSLPGTSSYEQYF
CDR3 DNA: TGTGCCAGCAGCTTACCGGGAACCAGCTCCTACGAGCAGTACTTC

J gene: TRBJ1-1
D gene: -
clone size: -
V gene: TRBV5-4
CDR3 protein: CASQYPDMNTEAFF
CDR3 DNA: TGTGCCTCACAATATCCGGACATGAACACTGAAGCTTTCTTT

J gene: TRBJ1-1
D gene: -
clone size: -
V gene: TRBV13
CDR3 protein: CASSLDPSRMRNTEAFF
CDR3 DNA: TGTGCCAGCAGCTTAGATCCAAGTCGCATGCGGAACACTGAAGCTTTCTTT

J gene: TRBJ1-4
D gene: TRBD1
clone size: -
V gene: TRBV19
CDR3 protein: CASSSKGQGATNEKLFF
CDR3 DNA: TGTGCCAGTAGTAGCAAAGGACAGGGGGCCACTAATGAAAAACTGTTTTTT

J gene: TRBJ2-7
D gene: TRBD1
clone size: -
V gene: TRBV6-6
CDR3 protein: CASSLRQGASYEQYF
CDR3 DNA: TGTGCCAGCAGTTTAAGGCAGGGGGCCTCCTACGAGCAGTACTTC

J gene: TRBJ2-7
D gene: TRBD1
clone size: -
V gene: TRBV29-1
CDR3 protein: CSVDDRGETYEQYF
CDR3 DNA: TGCAGCGTTGACGACAGGGGGGAGACCTACGAGCAGTACTTC

J gene: TRBJ1-1
D gene: -
clone size: -
V gene: TRBV18
CDR3 protein: CASSITGNMNTEAFF
CDR3 DNA: TGTGCCAGCTCAATAACAGGGAACATGAACACTGAAGCTTTCTTT

J gene: TRBJ2-3
D gene: TRBD1
clone size: once
V gene: TRBV6-5
CDR3 protein: CASSYEPTGATDTQYF
CDR3 DNA: TGTGCCAGCAGTTACGAACCAACAGGGGCCACAGATACGCAGTATTTT

J gene: TRBJ2-3
D gene: -
clone size: -
V gene: TRBV6-6
CDR3 protein: CATGTSTDTQYF
CDR3 DNA: TGTGCCACCGGGACTAGCACAGATACGCAGTATTTT

J gene: TRBJ1-4
D gene: TRBD1
clone size: -
V gene: TRBV2
CDR3 protein: CASRGGTGGNEKLFF
CDR3 DNA: TGTGCCAGCAGAGGTGGGACAGGGGGCAATGAAAAACTGTTTTTT

J gene: TRBJ2-1
D gene: TRBD2
clone size: few
V gene: TRBV7-3
CDR3 protein: CASSLGTSGRAHEQFF
CDR3 DNA: TGTGCCAGCAGCTTAGGGACTAGCGGGAGGGCCCATGAGCAGTTCTTC

J gene: TRBJ1-1
D gene: -
clone size: few
V gene: TRBV11-2
CDR3 protein: CASSRGRSVLVNTEAFF
CDR3 DNA: TGTGCCAGCAGCCGAGGGAGATCTGTCTTGGTTAACACTGAAGCTTTCTTT

J gene: TRBJ1-1
D gene: -
clone size: -
V gene: TRBV21-1
CDR3 protein: CASSKGGRWDRYTEAFF
CDR3 DNA: TGTGCCAGCAGCAAAGGGGGGAGGTGGGATCGGTACACTGAAGCTTTCTTT

J gene: TRBJ2-7
D gene: TRBD1
clone size: -
V gene: TRBV6-6
CDR3 protein: CASSAHRDRAYEQYF
CDR3 DNA: TGTGCCAGCAGTGCTCACCGGGACAGGGCCTACGAGCAGTACTTC

J gene: TRBJ2-7
D gene: -
clone size: -
V gene: TRBV21-1
CDR3 protein: CASRNGRGPPSYEQYF
CDR3 DNA: TGTGCCAGCAGGAATGGCAGGGGCCCGCCTTCCTACGAGCAGTACTTC